The 4 T cell receptor beta chains given below trace back to one sample, sequenced in a study of vaccination and CD4 T cells after COVID-19. Their recognized antigens are unknown. As for treatment: roughly nine-day PBMC culture with coronavirus spike peptide pools or control peptides (ViraFEST assay). Gathered ahead of the COVID-19 pandemic (2011-2018) were the CD4+ T cells of the unexposed donor. An Oncomine TCR Beta short-read assay was used to sequence the DNA from cultured CD4+ T cells. Each CDR3 protein is one row after TCRdb ran MiXCR on the PCR reads. The repertoire holds about 7,100 distinct CDR3 sequences, with roughly 46% as singletons. The specimen was CD4+ T cells from blood, cultured in vitro. The receptors were gathered from a human donor in good health.

This clonotype was recorded a few times. The chain joins TRBV7-3 to TRBJ2-5; possibly TRBD2 for D (5 bases). V lost 3 bases, J lost 2 bases, and 7 bases lay in between. CDR3 size: 13 residues. CDR1 SGHTA and CDR2 FQGTGA come from the germline V gene. The CDR3 DNA reads TGTGCCAGCAGCTTGGAGCGGCAAGAGACCCAGTACTTC. Amino acids: CASSLERQETQYF.

In this sample, this clonotype turned up once. This chain joins TRBV29-1 and TRBJ1-5; D is uncertain. Germline-derived CDR1 and CDR2 are SQVTM and ANQGSEA. Trimming stripped 4 bases from V and 10 bases from J, with 11 bases between. CDR3 length: 11 amino acids. CDR3 amino acids: CSVGLDFPQHF. In nucleotides, the CDR3 is TGCAGCGTTGGGTTGGATTTCCCCCAGCATTTT.

This sequence joins TRBV6-2 or TRBV6-3 and TRBJ1-2; D call uncertain. CDR3 length: 12 residues. Germline V lookup: CDR1 MNHEY, CDR2 SVGEGT. V shed 5 bases and J shed 7 bases, with 11 bases lying between them. This chain's CDR3 is CASSHPTAGYTF. CDR3 bases: TGTGCCAGCAGTCACCCAACCGCTGGCTACACCTTC.

This clonotype ranks as medium-sized. The chain uses TRBV7-2 and TRBJ1-2; 9 positions agree with TRBD1. Per the germline V gene, CDR1 is SGHTA and CDR2 is FQGNSA. Unmatched junction bases numbered 1, after V lost 3 bases and J lost 8 bases. This CDR3 is 12 amino acids long. CDR3 sequence (DNA): TGTGCCAGCAGCTTCACAGGGGGCGGCTACACCTTC. It translates to CASSFTGGGYTF.